A selection of T cell receptor beta chains follows, all from one sample in a study of blood T cells in healthy people across ages. TCRdb re-called the 5' RACE reads with MiXCR, one entry per CDR3 protein. Among 800,000 to 950,000 distinct CDR3 sequences listed, around 36% were seen once. Sequencing was performed on blood. Source of these receptors: a man younger than 35 in good health. CDR3s include the opening cysteine and the closing phenylalanine or tryptophan. A D gene is named only where the DNA matches it firmly. Clone size is given for some rows only: seen once, a few or many times, or a class if the clone is expanded.

cdr3_length	clone_size	d_call	v_call	j_call	cdr3_aa	cdr3_nt
15	NA	NA	TRBV7-6	TRBJ2-3	CASSLRAGIADTQYF	TGTGCCAGCAGCTTACGCGCAGGAATCGCAGATACGCAGTATTTT
16	few	NA	TRBV5-1	TRBJ1-5	CASSLGTRHPGEPQHF	TGCGCCAGCAGCCTTGGGACCAGACACCCGGGGGAGCCCCAGCATTTT
16	NA	NA	TRBV5-6	TRBJ2-6	CASSLGQRSGANVLTF	TGTGCCAGCAGCTTGGGACAGCGCTCTGGGGCCAACGTCCTGACTTTC
17	few	NA	TRBV4-3	TRBJ2-3	CASSQGWGDSYTDTQYF	TGCGCCAGCAGCCAGGGCTGGGGGGACTCCTACACAGATACGCAGTATTTT
12	NA	NA	TRBV12-3/TRBV12-4	TRBJ2-5	CASSLGARTQYF	TGTGCCAGCAGTTTAGGTGCGAGGACCCAGTACTTC
16	NA	TRBD1	TRBV4-3	TRBJ1-2	CASSQEGGQGVIGYTF	TGCGCCAGCAGCCAAGAGGGAGGTCAGGGGGTGATTGGCTACACCTTC
13	NA	NA	TRBV9	TRBJ2-6	CASSVDITNVLTF	TGTGCCAGCAGCGTCGACATAACCAACGTCCTGACTTTC
12	NA	TRBD1	TRBV6-1	TRBJ2-7	CASSEHRGEQYF	TGTGCCAGCAGTGAACACAGGGGCGAGCAGTACTTC
12	few	NA	TRBV19	TRBJ2-1	CASSTSGLEQFF	TGTGCCAGTAGTACGTCGGGGCTTGAGCAGTTCTTC
13	NA	NA	TRBV12-3/TRBV12-4	TRBJ1-5	CASSNSDNQPQHF	TGTGCCAGCAGTAACAGCGATAATCAGCCCCAGCATTTT
13	NA	TRBD2	TRBV7-2	TRBJ2-3	CASPGGPADTQYF	TGTGCCAGTCCGGGGGGGCCCGCAGATACGCAGTATTTT
16	NA	TRBD2	TRBV5-5	TRBJ2-1	CASPTSGEDSYNEQFF	TGTGCCAGTCCGACTAGCGGGGAGGATTCCTACAATGAGCAGTTCTTC
14	many	TRBD1	TRBV20-1	TRBJ2-3	CSASRGPSTDTQYF	TGCAGTGCCAGTAGGGGGCCGAGCACAGATACGCAGTATTTT
15	NA	NA	TRBV9	TRBJ2-1	CASSVGDLGSNEQFF	TGTGCCAGCAGCGTGGGTGACTTGGGGAGCAATGAGCAGTTCTTC
13	NA	NA	TRBV6-6	TRBJ2-7	CASTPSGSYEQYF	TGTGCCAGCACCCCGAGTGGCTCCTACGAGCAGTACTTC
16	NA	NA	TRBV15	TRBJ1-1	CATTEGQPLMNTEAFF	TGTGCCACCACCGAAGGACAGCCGTTAATGAACACTGAAGCTTTCTTT
12	NA	NA	TRBV10-3	TRBJ2-4	CAISEQKSIQYF	TGTGCCATCAGTGAACAGAAAAGCATTCAGTACTTC
14	few	NA	TRBV19	TRBJ1-2	CASSATGVGYGYTF	TGTGCCAGTAGTGCGACGGGGGTGGGCTATGGCTACACCTTC
13	many	NA	TRBV13	TRBJ1-2	CASSFPSSYGYTF	TGTGCCAGCAGCTTCCCGTCCAGCTATGGCTACACCTTC
14	once	TRBD1	TRBV6-1	TRBJ2-7	CASSPTGVGNERYF	TGTGCCAGCAGCCCGACAGGGGTTGGCAATGAGCGGTACTTC
18	few	NA	TRBV7-9	TRBJ1-4	CASSPHRIGGRVNEKLFF	TGTGCCAGCAGCCCACACCGGATAGGCGGCAGGGTAAATGAAAAACTGTTTTTT
12	many	NA	TRBV12-3/TRBV12-4	TRBJ2-7	CASSFEQYEQYF	TGTGCCAGCAGTTTCGAGCAGTACGAGCAGTACTTC
16	NA	NA	TRBV11-1	TRBJ1-4	CASSLATGPLNEKLFF	TGTGCCAGCAGCTTAGCGACCGGCCCTCTTAATGAAAAACTGTTTTTT
16	few	TRBD2	TRBV20-1	TRBJ2-7	CGARDPTSGGGLQQYF	TGCGGTGCTAGAGATCCCACTAGCGGGGGCGGTCTTCAGCAGTACTTC